This T cell receptor beta chain stems from a study of beta chain features in type 1 diabetes. The CDR3 extends over 14 amino acids. The V and J ends lost 0 bases and 5 bases, in that order; junction bases with no gene match: 5. CDR1 is GTSNPN and CDR2 is SVGIG in the germline V gene (reference sequence). Points from the study as a whole: Moderate but significant shortening of TCRB CDR3s was recorded in all four CD4+ subsets from Type 1 diabetes patients.

The whole isolated RNA underwent reverse transcription, so sequencing captured expressed TCRB transcripts. The read count averaged about 3.6 million across naive, central memory and regulatory T cell samples. Here immunoSEQ multiplex PCR was the method, and the copy in TCRdb shows in-frame clones only, minus some. The table records 600,000 to 700,000 clones, around 15% of them present only once. This clone was seen a handful of times. The antigen remains undetermined. Sequenced material: naive CD4+ T cells from blood. The gene calls are TRBV30 and TRBJ2-5, with 8 nucleotides matching TRBD2. The clonotype originates from a man aged 18 to 29 with type 1 diabetes. This CDR3 is CAWSVRSGAETQYF. The DNA of the CDR3 is TGTGCCTGGAGTGTACGTAGCGGGGCGGAGACCCAGTACTTC.